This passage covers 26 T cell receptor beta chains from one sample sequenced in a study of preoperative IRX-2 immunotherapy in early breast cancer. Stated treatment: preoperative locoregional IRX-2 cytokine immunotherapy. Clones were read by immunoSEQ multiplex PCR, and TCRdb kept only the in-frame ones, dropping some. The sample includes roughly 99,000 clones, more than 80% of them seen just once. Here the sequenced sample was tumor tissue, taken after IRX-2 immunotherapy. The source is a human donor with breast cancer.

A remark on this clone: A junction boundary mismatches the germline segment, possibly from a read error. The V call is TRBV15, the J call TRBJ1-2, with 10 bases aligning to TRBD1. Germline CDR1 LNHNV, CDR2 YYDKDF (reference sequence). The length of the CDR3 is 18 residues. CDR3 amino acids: CASSSLQRQGAVNYGYTF. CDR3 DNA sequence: TGTGCCAGCAGCTCTCTTCAGAGACAGGGGGCGGTAAACTATGGCTACACCTTC.

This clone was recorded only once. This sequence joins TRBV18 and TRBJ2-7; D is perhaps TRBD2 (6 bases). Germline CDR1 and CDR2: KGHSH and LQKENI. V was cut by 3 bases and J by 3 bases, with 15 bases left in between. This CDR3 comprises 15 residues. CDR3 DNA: TGTGCCAGCTCACCCGGGGGAAGCCTTGACTACGAGCAGTACTTC. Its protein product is CASSPGGSLDYEQYF.

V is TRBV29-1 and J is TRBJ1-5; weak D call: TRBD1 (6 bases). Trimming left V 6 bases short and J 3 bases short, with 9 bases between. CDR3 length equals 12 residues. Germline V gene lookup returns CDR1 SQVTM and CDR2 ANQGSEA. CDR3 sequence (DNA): TGCAGCGTCGGGGGCTTCAATCAGCCCCAGCATTTT. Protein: CSVGGFNQPQHF.

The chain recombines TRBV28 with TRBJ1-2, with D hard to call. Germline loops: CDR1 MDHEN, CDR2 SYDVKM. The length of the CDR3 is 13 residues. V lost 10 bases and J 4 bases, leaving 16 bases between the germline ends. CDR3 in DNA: TGTGCCACCGGGGTAGAGCCGGCCTATGGCTACACCTTC. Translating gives CATGVEPAYGYTF.

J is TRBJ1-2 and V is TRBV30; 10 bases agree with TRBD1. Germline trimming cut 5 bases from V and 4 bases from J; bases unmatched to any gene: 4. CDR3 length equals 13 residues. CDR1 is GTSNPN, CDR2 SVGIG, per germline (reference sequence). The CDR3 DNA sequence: TGTGCCTGGGGGACAGGGGATTTCTATGGCTACACCTTC. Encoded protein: CAWGTGDFYGYTF.

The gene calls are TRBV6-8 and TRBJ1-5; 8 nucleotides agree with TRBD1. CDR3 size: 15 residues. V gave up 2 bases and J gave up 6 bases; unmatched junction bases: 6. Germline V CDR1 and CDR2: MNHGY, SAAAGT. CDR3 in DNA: TGTGCCAGCAGTTACCTCGGACAGGGCGGTCAGCCCCAGCATTTT. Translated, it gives CASSYLGQGGQPQHF.

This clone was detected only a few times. Here the CDR3 reads CATSKTLSGANVLTF. The CDR3 DNA sequence: TGTGCCACCAGTAAGACCCTCTCTGGGGCCAACGTCCTGACTTTC. V gene TRBV15 combines with J gene TRBJ2-6, with D uncertain. The CDR3 runs 15 residues. Germline lookup yields CDR1 LNHNV and CDR2 YYDKDF (reference sequence). Trimming pared 6 bases from V and 0 bases from J, leaving 9 bases between. Looking up the rest from reference TRBV15 and TRBJ2-6 gives the full variable domain: DAMVIQNPRYQVTQFGKPVTLSCSQTLNHNVMYWYQQKSSQAPKLLFHYYDKDFNNEADTPDNFQSRRPNTSFCFLDIRSPGLGDTAMYLCATSKTLSGANVLTFGAGSRLTVL.

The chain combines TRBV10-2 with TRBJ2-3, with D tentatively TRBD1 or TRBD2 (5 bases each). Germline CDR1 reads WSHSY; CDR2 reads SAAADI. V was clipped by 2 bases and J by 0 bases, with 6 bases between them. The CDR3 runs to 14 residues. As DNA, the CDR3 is TGCGCCAGCAGTGAGGGGGGAAGCACAGATACGCAGTATTTT. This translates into CASSEGGSTDTQYF.

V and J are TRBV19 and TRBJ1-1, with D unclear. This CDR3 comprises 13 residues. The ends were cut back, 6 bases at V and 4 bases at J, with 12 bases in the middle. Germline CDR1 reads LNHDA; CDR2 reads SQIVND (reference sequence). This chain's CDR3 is CASSWAEGTEAFF. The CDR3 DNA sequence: TGTGCCAGTAGCTGGGCCGAGGGCACTGAAGCTTTCTTT.

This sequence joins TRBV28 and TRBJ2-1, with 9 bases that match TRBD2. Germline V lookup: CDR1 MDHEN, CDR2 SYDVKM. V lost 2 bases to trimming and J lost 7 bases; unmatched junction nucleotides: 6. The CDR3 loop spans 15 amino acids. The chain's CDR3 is CASSLVSGSRNEQFF. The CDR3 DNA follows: TGTGCCAGCAGTTTAGTTAGCGGGAGTAGGAATGAGCAGTTCTTC.

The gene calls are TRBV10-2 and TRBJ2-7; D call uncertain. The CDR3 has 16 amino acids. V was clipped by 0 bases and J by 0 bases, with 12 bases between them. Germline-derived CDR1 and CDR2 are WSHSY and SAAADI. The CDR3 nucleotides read TGCGCCAGCAGTGAGTCGACGTTCCAGGCCTCCTACGAGCAGTACTTC. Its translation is CASSESTFQASYEQYF.

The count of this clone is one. CDR3 bases: TGCGCCAGCAGTGAAGGGGGACTCTACATTGAAGCTTTCTTT. Amino acid sequence: CASSEGGLYIEAFF. This chain links TRBV10-1 with TRBJ1-1, with D possibly being TRBD1 (6 bases). The CDR3 is 14 amino acids. V was cut by 3 bases and J by 7 bases, with 15 bases left in between. Germline V gene data show CDR1 as WNHNN and CDR2 as SYGVQD (reference sequence).

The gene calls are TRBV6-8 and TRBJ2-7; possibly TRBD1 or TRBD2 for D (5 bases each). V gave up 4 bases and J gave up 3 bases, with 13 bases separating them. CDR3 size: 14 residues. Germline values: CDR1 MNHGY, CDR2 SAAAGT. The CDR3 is CASSSLGRYYEQYF. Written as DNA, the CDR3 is TGTGCCAGCAGTTCTTTGGGACGGTACTACGAGCAGTACTTC.

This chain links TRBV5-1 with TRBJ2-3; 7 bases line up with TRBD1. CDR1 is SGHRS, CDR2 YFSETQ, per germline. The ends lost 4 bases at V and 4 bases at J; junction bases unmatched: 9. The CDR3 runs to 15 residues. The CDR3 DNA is TGCGCCAGCAGCCACTCCCGGACAGGATCAGATACGCAGTATTTT. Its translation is CASSHSRTGSDTQYF.

The CDR3 DNA reads as TGTGCCAGCAGTACTTCCCACTACGAGCAGTACTTC. Amino acids: CASSTSHYEQYF. The gene calls are TRBV28 and TRBJ2-7; D gene uncertain. The CDR3 totals 12 residues. V lost 5 bases and J lost 3, with 8 bases in between. Germline CDR1 and CDR2: MDHEN and SYDVKM.

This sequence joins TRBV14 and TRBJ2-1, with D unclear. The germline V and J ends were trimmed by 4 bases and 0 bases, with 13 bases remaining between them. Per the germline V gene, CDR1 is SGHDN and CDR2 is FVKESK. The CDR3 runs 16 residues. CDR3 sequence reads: CASSPLGHSSYNEQFF. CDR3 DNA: TGTGCCAGCAGCCCTCTGGGCCATAGCTCCTACAATGAGCAGTTCTTC. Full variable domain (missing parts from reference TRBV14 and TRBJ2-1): EAGVTQFPSHSVIEKGQTVTLRCDPISGHDNLYWYRRVMGKEIKFLLHFVKESKQDESGMPNNRFLAERTGGTYSTLKVQPAELEDSGVYFCASSPLGHSSYNEQFFGPGTRLTVL.

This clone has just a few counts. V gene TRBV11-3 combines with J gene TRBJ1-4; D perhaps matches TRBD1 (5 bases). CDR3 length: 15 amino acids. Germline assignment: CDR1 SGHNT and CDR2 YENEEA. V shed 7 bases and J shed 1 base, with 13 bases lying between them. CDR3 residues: CASIPRGGTNEKLFF. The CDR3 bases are TGTGCCAGCATCCCGAGGGGTGGAACTAATGAAAAACTGTTTTTT. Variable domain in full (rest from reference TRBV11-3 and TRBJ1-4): EAGVVQSPRYKIIEKKQPVAFWCNPISGHNTLYWYLQNLGQGPELLIRYENEEAVDDSQLPKDRFSAERLKGVDSTLKIQPAELGDSAVYLCASIPRGGTNEKLFFGSGTQLSVL.

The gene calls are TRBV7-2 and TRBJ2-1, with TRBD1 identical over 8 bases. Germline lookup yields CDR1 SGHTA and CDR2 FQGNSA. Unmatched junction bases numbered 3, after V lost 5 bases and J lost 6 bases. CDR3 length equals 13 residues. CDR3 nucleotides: TGTGCCAGCAGCGACGACAGGGGCAATGAGCAGTTCTTC. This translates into CASSDDRGNEQFF. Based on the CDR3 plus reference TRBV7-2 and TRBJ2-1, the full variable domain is GAGVSQSPSNKVTEKGKDVELRCDPISGHTALYWYRQSLGQGLEFLIYFQGNSAPDKSGLPSDRFSAERTGGSVSTLTIQRTQQEDSAVYLCASSDDRGNEQFFGPGTRLTVL.

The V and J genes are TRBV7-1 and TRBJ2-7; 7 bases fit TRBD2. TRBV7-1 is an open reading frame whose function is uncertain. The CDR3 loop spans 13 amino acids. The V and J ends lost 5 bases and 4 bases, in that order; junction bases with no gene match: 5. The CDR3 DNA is TGTGCCAGCAGCAATAGCGGGTCTTACGAGCAGTACTTC. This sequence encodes CASSNSGSYEQYF.

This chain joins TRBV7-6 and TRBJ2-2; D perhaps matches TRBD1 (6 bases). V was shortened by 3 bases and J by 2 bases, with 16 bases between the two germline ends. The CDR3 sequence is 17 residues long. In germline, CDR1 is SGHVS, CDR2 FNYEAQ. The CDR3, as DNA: TGTGCCAGCAGCTTGGAACAGGGCAGGAGTAACACCGGGGAGCTGTTTTTT. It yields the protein CASSLEQGRSNTGELFF.

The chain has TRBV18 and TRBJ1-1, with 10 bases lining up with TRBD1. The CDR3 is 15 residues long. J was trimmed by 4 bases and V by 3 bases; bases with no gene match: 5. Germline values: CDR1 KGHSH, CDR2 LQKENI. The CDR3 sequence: CASSPDRGRVTEAFF. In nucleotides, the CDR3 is TGTGCCAGCTCACCGGACAGGGGGAGGGTCACTGAAGCTTTCTTT. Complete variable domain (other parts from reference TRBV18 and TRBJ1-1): NAGVMQNPRHLVRRRGQEARLRCSPMKGHSHVYWYRQLPEEGLKFMVYLQKENIIDESGMPKERFSAEFPKEGPSILRIQQVVRGDSAAYFCASSPDRGRVTEAFFGQGTRLTVV.

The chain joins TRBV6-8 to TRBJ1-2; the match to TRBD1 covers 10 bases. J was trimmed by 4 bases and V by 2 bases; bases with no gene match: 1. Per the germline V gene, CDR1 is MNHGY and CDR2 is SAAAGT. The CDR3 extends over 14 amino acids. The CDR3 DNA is TGTGCCAGCAGTTACGGGACAGGGGCCTATGGCTACACCTTC. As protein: CASSYGTGAYGYTF.

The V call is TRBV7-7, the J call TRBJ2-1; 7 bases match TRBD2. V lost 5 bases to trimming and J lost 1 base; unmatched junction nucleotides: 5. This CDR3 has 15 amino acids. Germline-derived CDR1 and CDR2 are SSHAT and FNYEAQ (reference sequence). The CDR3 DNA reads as TGTGCCAGCAGCGCTAGCGGTAGGTCCTACAATGAGCAGTTCTTC. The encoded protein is CASSASGRSYNEQFF.

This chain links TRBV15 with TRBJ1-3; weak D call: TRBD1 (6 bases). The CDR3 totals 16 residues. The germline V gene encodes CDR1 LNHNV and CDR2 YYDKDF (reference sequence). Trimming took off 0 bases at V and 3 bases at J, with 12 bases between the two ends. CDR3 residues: CATSRDTGSYGNTIYF. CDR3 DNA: TGTGCCACCAGCAGAGATACAGGGTCCTATGGAAACACCATATATTTT.

CDR3: CASSLLAAMADTQYF. In nucleotides, the CDR3 is TGTGCCAGCAGTTTACTAGCGGCTATGGCAGATACGCAGTATTTT. This chain joins TRBV27 and TRBJ2-3; 7 positions agree with TRBD2. Germline CDR1 and CDR2: MNHEY and SMNVEV (reference sequence). The CDR3 runs to 15 residues. Germline trimming cut 2 bases from V and 4 bases from J; bases unmatched to any gene: 6.

CDR3 DNA sequence: TGTGCCAGCGGACAAGACTATTGGGCTACGCAGTATTTT. It specifies CASGQDYWATQYF. This chain uses TRBV6-8 with TRBJ2-3; either TRBD1 or TRBD2 may supply D (5 bases each). The V gene lost 8 bases and the J gene lost 8 bases, with 17 bases spanning the gap. CDR3 size: 13 residues. Per germline, CDR1 MNHGY and CDR2 SAAAGT.